The clone carrying this TCR beta chain was seen only a few times. The antigen is undetermined. These data belong to a study of cytomegalovirus exposure and HLA in healthy donors. Points from the study as a whole: Sequencing likely produced, as an artifact, a cluster of highly shared sequence variants. The study carried out a later analysis of TCR beta sequences. It associated some 15,000 of them with specific HLA alleles at a false discovery rate of 0.05. Researchers reported in a later analysis that a missense DCLRE1C variant was tied to TCR beta V- and J-gene trimming.

This CDR3 has 15 amino acids. Germline CDR1 MDHEN, CDR2 SYDVKM. Trimming at V came to 3 bases and at J to 2 bases, leaving 7 bases not matched to a gene. PCR primers comprised 60 Vbeta and 13 Jbeta primers. Clones were sequenced by immunoSEQ multiplex PCR, and TCRdb holds only the in-frame ones, with some missing. Counted here are about 130,000 clones, more than 80% occurring once; the ten biggest clones make up over 2.5%. The chain joins TRBV28 to TRBJ2-7, with TRBD2 identical over 7 bases. Sample: PBMCs. This TCR came from a male donor in good health and CMV-seronegative. As DNA, the CDR3 is TGTGCCAGCAGTTTTCTGGCAGGGACTACCTACGAGCAGTACTTC. Amino acids: CASSFLAGTTYEQYF.